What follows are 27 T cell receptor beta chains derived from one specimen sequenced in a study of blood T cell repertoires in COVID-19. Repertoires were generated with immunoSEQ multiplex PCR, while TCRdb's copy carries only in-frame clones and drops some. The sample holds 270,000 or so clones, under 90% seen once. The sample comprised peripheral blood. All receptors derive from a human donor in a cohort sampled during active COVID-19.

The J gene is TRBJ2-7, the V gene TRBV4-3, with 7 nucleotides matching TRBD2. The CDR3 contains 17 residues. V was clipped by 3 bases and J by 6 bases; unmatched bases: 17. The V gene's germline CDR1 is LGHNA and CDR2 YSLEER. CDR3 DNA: TGCGCCAGCAGCCAGGGCCCGCAGCGGGGAGCATCGGGCGAGCAGTACTTC. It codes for CASSQGPQRGASGEQYF.

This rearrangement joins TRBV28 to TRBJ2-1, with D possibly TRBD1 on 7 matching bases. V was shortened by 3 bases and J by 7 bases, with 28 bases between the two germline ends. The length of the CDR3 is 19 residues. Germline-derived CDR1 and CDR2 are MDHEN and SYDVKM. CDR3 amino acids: CASSFWGRTDREDENEQFF. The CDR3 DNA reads TGTGCCAGCAGTTTTTGGGGGCGTACTGACAGGGAGGATGAAAATGAGCAGTTCTTC.

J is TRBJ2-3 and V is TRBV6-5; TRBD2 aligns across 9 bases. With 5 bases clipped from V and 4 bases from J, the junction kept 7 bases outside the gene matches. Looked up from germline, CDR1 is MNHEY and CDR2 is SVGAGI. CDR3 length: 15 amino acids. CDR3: CASSIVGGGADTQYF. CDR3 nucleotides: TGTGCCAGCAGTATCGTGGGCGGGGGGGCAGATACGCAGTATTTT.

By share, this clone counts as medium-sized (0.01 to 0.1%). CDR3 amino acids: CASSEYLGEGTEAFF. The DNA for the CDR3 is TGTGCCAGCAGTGAATACTTAGGGGAAGGGACTGAAGCTTTCTTT. The V and J genes are TRBV2 and TRBJ1-1; TRBD1 is a possible D gene (5 bases). The CDR3 length is 15 residues. The V end lost 2 bases, the J end lost 5 bases, and 15 bases lay between the germline ends. Germline values: CDR1 SNHLY, CDR2 FYNNEI.

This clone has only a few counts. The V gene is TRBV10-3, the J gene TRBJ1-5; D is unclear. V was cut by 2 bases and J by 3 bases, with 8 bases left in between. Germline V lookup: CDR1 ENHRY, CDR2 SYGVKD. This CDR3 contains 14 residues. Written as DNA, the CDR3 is TGTGCCATCAGTGAGGGGCAGAACAATCAGCCCCAGCATTTT. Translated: CAISEGQNNQPQHF.

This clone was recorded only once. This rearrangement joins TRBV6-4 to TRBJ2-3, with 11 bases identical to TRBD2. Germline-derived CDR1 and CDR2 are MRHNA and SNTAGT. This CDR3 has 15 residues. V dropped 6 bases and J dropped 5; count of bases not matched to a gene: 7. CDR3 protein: CASRVLAGVRDTQYF. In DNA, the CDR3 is TGTGCCAGCAGAGTACTAGCGGGAGTGAGAGATACGCAGTATTTT.

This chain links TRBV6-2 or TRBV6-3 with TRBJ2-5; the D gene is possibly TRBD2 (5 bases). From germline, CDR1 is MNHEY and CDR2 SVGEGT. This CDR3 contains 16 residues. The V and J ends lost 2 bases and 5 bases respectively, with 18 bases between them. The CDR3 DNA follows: TGTGCCAGCAGTTACGGCAGGTTCCAATCGGGGGAGACCCAGTACTTC. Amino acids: CASSYGRFQSGETQYF.

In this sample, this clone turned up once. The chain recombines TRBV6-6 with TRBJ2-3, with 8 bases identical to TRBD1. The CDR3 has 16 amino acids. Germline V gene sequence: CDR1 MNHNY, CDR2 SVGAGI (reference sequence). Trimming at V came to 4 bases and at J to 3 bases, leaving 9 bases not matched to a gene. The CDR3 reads CASSSSDRGRTDTQYF. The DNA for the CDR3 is TGTGCCAGCAGTTCCTCTGACAGGGGTCGTACAGATACGCAGTATTTT.

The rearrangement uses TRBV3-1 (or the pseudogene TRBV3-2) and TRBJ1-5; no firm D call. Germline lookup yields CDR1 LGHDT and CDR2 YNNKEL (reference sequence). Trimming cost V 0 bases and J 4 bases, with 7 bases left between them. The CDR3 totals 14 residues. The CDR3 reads CASSQDGENQPQHF. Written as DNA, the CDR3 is TGTGCCAGCAGCCAAGATGGGGAGAATCAGCCCCAGCATTTT.

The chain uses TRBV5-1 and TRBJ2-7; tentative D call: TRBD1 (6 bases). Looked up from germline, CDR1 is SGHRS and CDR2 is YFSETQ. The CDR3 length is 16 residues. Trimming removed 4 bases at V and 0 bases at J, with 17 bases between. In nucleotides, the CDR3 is TGCGCCAGCAGCCCGCGGGCGACAGGTGTCTCCTACGAGCAGTACTTC. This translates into CASSPRATGVSYEQYF.

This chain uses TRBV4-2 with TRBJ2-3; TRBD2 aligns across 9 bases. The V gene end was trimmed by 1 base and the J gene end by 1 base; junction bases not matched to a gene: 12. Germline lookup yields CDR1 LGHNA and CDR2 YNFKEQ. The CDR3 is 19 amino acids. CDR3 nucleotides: TGTGCCAGCAGCCAAGCCAGCCGGGGTAGCGGGGGCCGCACAGATACGCAGTATTTT. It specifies CASSQASRGSGGRTDTQYF.

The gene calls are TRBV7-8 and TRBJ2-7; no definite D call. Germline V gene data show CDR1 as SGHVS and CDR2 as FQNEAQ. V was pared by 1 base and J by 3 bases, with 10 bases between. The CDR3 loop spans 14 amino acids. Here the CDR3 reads CASSLGYSSYEQYF. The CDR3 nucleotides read TGTGCCAGCAGCTTAGGCTACAGTAGCTACGAGCAGTACTTC.

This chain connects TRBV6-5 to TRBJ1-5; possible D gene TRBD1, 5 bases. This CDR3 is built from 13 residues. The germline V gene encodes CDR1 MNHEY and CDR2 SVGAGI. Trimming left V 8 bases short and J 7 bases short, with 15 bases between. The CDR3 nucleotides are TGTGCCAGCTTCGCCCAGGGTGACCAGCCCCAGCATTTT. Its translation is CASFAQGDQPQHF.

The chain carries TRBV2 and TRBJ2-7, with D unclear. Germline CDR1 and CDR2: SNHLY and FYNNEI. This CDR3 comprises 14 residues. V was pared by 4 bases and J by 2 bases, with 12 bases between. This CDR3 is CASSVLPDAYEQYF. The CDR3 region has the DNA TGTGCCAGCAGTGTTCTTCCAGATGCCTACGAGCAGTACTTC.

This CDR3 is CASSAGTSNAYEQYF. The CDR3 nucleotides read TGCGCCAGCAGCGCCGGGACTAGCAACGCCTACGAGCAGTACTTC. The chain is built from TRBV5-1 and TRBJ2-7; 9 positions agree with TRBD2. The V and J ends lost 4 bases and 2 bases, in that order; junction bases with no gene match: 7. The CDR3 covers 15 residues. From germline, CDR1 is SGHRS and CDR2 YFSETQ.

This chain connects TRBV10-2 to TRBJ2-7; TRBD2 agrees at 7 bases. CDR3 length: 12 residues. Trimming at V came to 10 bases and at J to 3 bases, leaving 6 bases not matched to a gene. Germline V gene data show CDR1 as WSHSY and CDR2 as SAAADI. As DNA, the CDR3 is TGCGCCATTTGGACGGGGGGCTACGAGCAGTACTTC. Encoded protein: CAIWTGGYEQYF.

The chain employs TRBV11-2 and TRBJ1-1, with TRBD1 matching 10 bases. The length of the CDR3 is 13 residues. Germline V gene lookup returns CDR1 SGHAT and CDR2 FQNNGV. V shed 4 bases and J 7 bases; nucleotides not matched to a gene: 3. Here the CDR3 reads CASSYDRGREAFF. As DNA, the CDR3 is TGTGCCAGCAGCTACGACAGGGGGCGTGAAGCTTTCTTT.

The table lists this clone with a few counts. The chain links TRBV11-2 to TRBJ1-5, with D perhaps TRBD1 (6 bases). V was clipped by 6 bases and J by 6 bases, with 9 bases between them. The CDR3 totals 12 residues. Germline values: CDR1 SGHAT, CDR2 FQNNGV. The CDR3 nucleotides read TGTGCCAGCAGTCGAGGGGGTCAGCCCCAGCATTTT. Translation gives CASSRGGQPQHF. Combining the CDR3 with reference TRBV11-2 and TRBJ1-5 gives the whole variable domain EAGVAQSPRYKIIEKRQSVAFWCNPISGHATLYWYQQILGQGPKLLIQFQNNGVVDDSQLPKDRFSAERLKGVDSTLKIQPAKLEDSAVYLCASSRGGQPQHFGDGTRLSIL.

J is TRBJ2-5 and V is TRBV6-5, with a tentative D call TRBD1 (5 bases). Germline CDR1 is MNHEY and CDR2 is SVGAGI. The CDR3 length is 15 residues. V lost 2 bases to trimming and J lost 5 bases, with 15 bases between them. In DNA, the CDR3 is TGTGCCAGCAGTTACCTGGGCAGGGTCGGCGAGACCCAGTACTTC. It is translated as CASSYLGRVGETQYF.

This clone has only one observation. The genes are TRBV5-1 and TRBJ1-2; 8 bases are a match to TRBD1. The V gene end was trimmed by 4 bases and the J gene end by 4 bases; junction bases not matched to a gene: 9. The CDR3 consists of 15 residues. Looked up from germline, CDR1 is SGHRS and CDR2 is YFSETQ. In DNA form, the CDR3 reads TGCGCCAGCAGCCCTGACAGGGGCAGGTCCTATGGCTACACCTTC. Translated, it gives CASSPDRGRSYGYTF. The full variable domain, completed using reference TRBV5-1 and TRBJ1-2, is KAGVTQTPRYLIKTRGQQVTLSCSPISGHRSVSWYQQTPGQGLQFLFEYFSETQRNKGNFPGRFSGRQFSNSRSEMNVSTLELGDSALYLCASSPDRGRSYGYTFGSGTRLTVV.

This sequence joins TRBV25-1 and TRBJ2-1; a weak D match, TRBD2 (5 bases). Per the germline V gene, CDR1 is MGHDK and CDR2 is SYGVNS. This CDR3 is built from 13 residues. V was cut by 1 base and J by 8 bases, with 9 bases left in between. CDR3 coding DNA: TGTGCCAGCAGTGAATCGAGGGTCCATGAGCAGTTCTTC. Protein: CASSESRVHEQFF.

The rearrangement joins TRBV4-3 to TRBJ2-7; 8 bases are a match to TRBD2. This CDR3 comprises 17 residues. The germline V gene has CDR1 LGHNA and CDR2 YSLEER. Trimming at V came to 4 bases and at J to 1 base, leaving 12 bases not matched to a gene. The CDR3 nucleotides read TGCGCCAGCAGCCCCAATGGGGCTAGCGGGCCTTCCTACGAGCAGTACTTC. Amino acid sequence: CASSPNGASGPSYEQYF.

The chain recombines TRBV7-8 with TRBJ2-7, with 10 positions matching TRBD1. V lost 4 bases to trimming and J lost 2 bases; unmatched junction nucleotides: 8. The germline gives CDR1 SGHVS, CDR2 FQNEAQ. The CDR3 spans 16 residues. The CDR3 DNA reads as TGTGCCAGCAGCTCGAGCTTTGGACAGGGGGCCTACGAGCAGTACTTC. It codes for CASSSSFGQGAYEQYF.

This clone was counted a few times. CDR3 DNA sequence: TGTGCCAGCAGTTACTCACGACGGGGGTCGGTAGATACGCAGTATTTT. Its translation: CASSYSRRGSVDTQYF. The chain is built from TRBV6-2 or TRBV6-3 and TRBJ2-3; tentative D call: TRBD2 (6 bases). The V gene lost 0 bases and the J gene lost 5 bases, with 15 bases spanning the gap. This CDR3 comprises 16 residues. Germline CDR1 and CDR2: MNHEY and SVGEGT.

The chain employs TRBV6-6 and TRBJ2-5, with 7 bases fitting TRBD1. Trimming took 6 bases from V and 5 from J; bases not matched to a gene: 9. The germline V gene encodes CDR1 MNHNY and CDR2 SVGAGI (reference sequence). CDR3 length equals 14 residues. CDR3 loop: CASSSDIGGETQYF. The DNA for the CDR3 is TGTGCCAGCAGCTCCGATATAGGGGGCGAGACCCAGTACTTC.

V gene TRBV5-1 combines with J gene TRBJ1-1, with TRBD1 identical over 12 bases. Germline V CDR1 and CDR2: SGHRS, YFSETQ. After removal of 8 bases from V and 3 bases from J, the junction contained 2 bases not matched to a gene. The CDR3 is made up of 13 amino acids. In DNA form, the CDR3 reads TGCGCCAGTGGGACAGGGGGCGACACTGAAGCTTTCTTT. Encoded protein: CASGTGGDTEAFF.

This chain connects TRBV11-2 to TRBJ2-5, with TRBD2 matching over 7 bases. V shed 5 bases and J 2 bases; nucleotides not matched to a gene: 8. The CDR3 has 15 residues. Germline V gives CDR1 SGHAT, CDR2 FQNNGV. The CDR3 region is CASSRSGGGQETQYF. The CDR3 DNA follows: TGTGCCAGCAGCCGCTCAGGCGGGGGACAAGAGACCCAGTACTTC. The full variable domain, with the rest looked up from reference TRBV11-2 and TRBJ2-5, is EAGVAQSPRYKIIEKRQSVAFWCNPISGHATLYWYQQILGQGPKLLIQFQNNGVVDDSQLPKDRFSAERLKGVDSTLKIQPAKLEDSAVYLCASSRSGGGQETQYFGPGTRLLVL.